A selection of T cell receptor beta chains follows, all from one sample in a study of identical twins' blood T cells. One entry per CDR3 protein results from TCRdb running MiXCR on the 5' RACE reads. The sample yields 400,000 or so distinct CDR3 sequences, about 28% seen once. Sequenced: PBMCs. These receptors all come from a woman between 18 and 55 years old in good health. CDR3s include the opening cysteine and the closing phenylalanine or tryptophan. The D gene is left open where the match is weak. The listing skips clone size in some rows; elsewhere it reads once, few, many or a size class.

>TRBV6-5|few|TRBD1|TRBJ1-1
CASSSTAGGTEAFF
TGTGCCAGCAGTTCCACAGCAGGGGGAACTGAAGCTTTCTTT
>TRBV20-1|NA|NA|TRBJ1-2
CSARSFDPADYGYTF
TGCAGTGCTAGATCTTTTGACCCGGCGGATTATGGCTACACCTTC
>TRBV10-3|NA|NA|TRBJ2-2
CAISETLNGELFF
TGTGCCATCAGTGAGACCCTTAACGGGGAGCTGTTTTTT
>TRBV6-4|once|TRBD2|TRBJ2-3
CASSDGTSGGTTDTRYF
TGTGCCAGCAGTGACGGGACTAGCGGGGGGACCACAGATACGCGGTATTTT
>TRBV3-1|NA|TRBD2|TRBJ2-3
CASSQDGGVVADTQYF
TGTGCCAGCAGCCAAGATGGGGGGGTAGTTGCAGATACGCAGTATTTT
>TRBV10-3|NA|NA|TRBJ2-7
CALGPSVYEQYF
TGTGCCCTCGGTCCCTCAGTCTACGAGCAGTACTTC
>TRBV29-1|NA|NA|TRBJ1-5
CSVEGAQPQHF
TGCAGCGTTGAGGGGGCTCAGCCCCAGCATTTT
>TRBV9|few|NA|TRBJ1-1
CASSVVGGVAFF
TGTGCCAGCAGCGTAGTTGGGGGTGTAGCTTTCTTT
>TRBV27|NA|NA|TRBJ1-1
CASSPQGPDTEAFF
TGTGCCAGCAGTCCCCAGGGACCTGACACTGAAGCTTTCTTT
>TRBV11-3|few|TRBD1|TRBJ2-3
CASSLIPGGGTDTQYF
TGTGCCAGCAGCTTGATACCAGGGGGCGGGACAGATACGCAGTATTTT
>TRBV18|few|NA|TRBJ2-3
CASSPSPTSTDTQYF
TGTGCCAGCTCACCATCGCCGACAAGCACAGATACGCAGTATTTT
>TRBV20-1|NA|NA|TRBJ1-6
CSAREGSTENSPLHF
TGCAGTGCTAGGGAGGGGAGTACTGAGAATTCACCCCTCCACTTT
>TRBV7-9|NA|NA|TRBJ1-5
CANSQTTDNQPQHF
TGTGCCAACAGCCAAACGACAGATAATCAGCCCCAGCATTTT
>TRBV7-6|NA|NA|TRBJ2-7
CASSLENGYEQYF
TGTGCCAGCAGCTTGGAGAACGGCTACGAGCAGTACTTC
>TRBV7-8|NA|NA|TRBJ1-2
CASSLGSRTTNYGYTF
TGTGCCAGCAGCTTAGGTTCAAGGACAACTAACTATGGCTACACCTTC
>TRBV20-1|few|TRBD1|TRBJ2-1
CSARDWVGTGALDEQFF
TGCAGTGCTAGAGATTGGGTCGGGACAGGGGCCTTGGATGAGCAGTTCTTC
>TRBV4-3|NA|NA|TRBJ2-7
CASSQVRDYSYEQYF
TGCGCCAGCAGCCAAGTCCGGGATTACTCCTACGAGCAGTACTTC
>TRBV27|NA|NA|TRBJ2-7
CASSLLLVPPYEQYF
TGTGCCAGCAGTCTGTTATTGGTTCCACCCTACGAGCAGTACTTC
>TRBV19|NA|NA|TRBJ1-3
CASSLTAVSGNTIYF
TGTGCCAGTAGTTTGACGGCCGTCTCTGGAAACACCATATATTTT
>TRBV2|NA|NA|TRBJ2-3
CASRDEGLNTQYF
TGTGCCAGCCGGGACGAGGGGCTAAATACGCAGTATTTT
>TRBV9|few|NA|TRBJ2-1
CASSTRGDPSYNEQFF
TGTGCCAGCAGCACCCGCGGCGATCCCTCCTACAATGAGCAGTTCTTC
>TRBV6-6|NA|NA|TRBJ2-7
CASSPLSGWKKTYEQYF
TGTGCCAGCAGTCCTCTTTCCGGGTGGAAGAAGACCTACGAGCAGTACTTC
>TRBV29-1|NA|NA|TRBJ1-1
CSGGGRVYTGAFF
TGCAGCGGCGGGGGAAGGGTGTACACTGGAGCTTTCTTT
>TRBV20-1|few|TRBD2|TRBJ2-3
CSASGSGRGDTQYF
TGCAGTGCTAGCGGCAGCGGGAGAGGGGATACGCAGTATTTT
>TRBV2|NA|NA|TRBJ2-7
CASSSDRTISYEQYF
TGTGCCAGCAGTTCGGACAGAACTATCTCCTACGAGCAGTACTTC
>TRBV2|many|TRBD2|TRBJ2-2
CASRGLADTGELFF
TGTGCCAGCAGGGGACTAGCGGACACCGGGGAGCTGTTTTTT
>TRBV20-1|few|NA|TRBJ2-3
CSAGTPSKYTDTQYF
TGCAGTGCTGGGACTCCCTCGAAATACACAGATACGCAGTATTTT
>TRBV20-1|many|NA|TRBJ1-5
CSARSGEDQPQHF
TGCAGTGCACGGAGCGGGGAGGATCAGCCCCAGCATTTT
>TRBV7-8|few|NA|TRBJ2-7
CASSLHDAATGEQYF
TGTGCCAGCAGCTTACACGACGCTGCGACGGGCGAGCAGTACTTC
>TRBV20-1|few|NA|TRBJ1-1
CSAQHTEAFF
TGCAGTGCTCAGCACACTGAAGCTTTCTTT
>TRBV5-1|NA|NA|TRBJ2-3
CAGSLAQGVDTQYF
TGCGCCGGCAGCTTGGCACAGGGTGTAGATACGCAGTATTTT
>TRBV24-1|few|NA|TRBJ2-7
CATSEGPLGPYEQYF
TGTGCCACCAGTGAGGGACCACTGGGGCCCTACGAGCAGTACTTC
>TRBV12-3/TRBV12-4|few|NA|TRBJ2-7
CASGNYEQYF
TGTGCCAGCGGGAATTACGAGCAGTACTTC
>TRBV11-2|NA|NA|TRBJ2-3
CASSLNLRSYTDTQYF
TGTGCCAGCAGCTTAAATTTACGATCCTACACAGATACGCAGTATTTT
>TRBV19|NA|NA|TRBJ1-1
CASSIGYTEAFF
TGTGCCAGTAGTATCGGCTACACTGAAGCTTTCTTT
>TRBV20-1|NA|TRBD1|TRBJ1-6
CSARVPGQRSYNSPLHF
TGCAGTGCTAGAGTACCGGGACAGAGATCCTATAATTCACCCCTCCACTTT
>TRBV5-6|NA|TRBD1|TRBJ1-1
CASSQQGFRAEAFF
TGTGCCAGCAGCCAACAGGGGTTCCGCGCTGAAGCTTTCTTT
>TRBV10-3|NA|NA|TRBJ1-1
CAINPGTNTEAFF
TGTGCCATCAATCCAGGGACGAACACTGAAGCTTTCTTT
>TRBV20-1|NA|NA|TRBJ1-6
CSASKGAGNSPLHF
TGCAGTGCTAGTAAAGGGGCGGGGAATTCACCCCTCCACTTT
>TRBV11-2|many|NA|TRBJ2-1
CASSILKNSYNEQFF
TGTGCCAGCAGCATCCTCAAGAACTCCTACAATGAGCAGTTCTTC
>TRBV12-3/TRBV12-4|NA|NA|TRBJ1-1
CASCAGQPNTEAFF
TGTGCCAGCTGCGCCGGACAACCGAACACTGAAGCTTTCTTT
>TRBV2|NA|NA|TRBJ1-6
CASSGLGSRVGSPLHF
TGTGCCAGCAGTGGGTTGGGGTCACGGGTTGGTTCACCCCTCCACTTT
>TRBV11-2|few|NA|TRBJ1-1
CASSLIRSQAFF
TGTGCCAGCAGCTTAATAAGGAGTCAAGCTTTCTTT
>TRBV6-2/TRBV6-3|NA|NA|TRBJ2-3
CASSSNRADTQYF
TGTGCCAGCAGTTCCAACAGGGCCGATACGCAGTATTTT
>TRBV3-1|NA|NA|TRBJ1-1
CASRGDSFEAFF
TGTGCCAGCAGGGGAGACAGTTTTGAAGCTTTCTTT
>TRBV20-1|few|TRBD2|TRBJ2-1
CSASRGRAPNEQFF
TGCAGTGCTAGTCGCGGGAGGGCCCCGAATGAGCAGTTCTTC
>TRBV10-3|NA|TRBD2|TRBJ2-1
CATTTSGTNNEQFF
TGTGCCACCACAACTAGCGGGACTAACAATGAGCAGTTCTTC
>TRBV29-1|many|NA|TRBJ1-2
CSAGQFNYGYTF
TGCAGCGCAGGACAGTTTAACTATGGCTACACCTTC
>TRBV10-3|NA|NA|TRBJ2-7
CAISEWGKQGYEQYF
TGTGCCATCAGTGAGTGGGGGAAACAGGGCTACGAGCAGTACTTC